The T cell receptor (beta chain) under discussion was sequenced for a study of blood T cells in healthy people across ages. Next came a second PCR, run for about 7 to 12 cycles, which used a sample-barcoded 5' primer along with a J-beta primer mix. One entry per CDR3 protein, called by TCRdb with MiXCR from the 5' RACE reads. The table has over 1.5 million distinct CDR3 sequences, 40% to 55% seen once. Comments on this clonotype: Its antigen is undetermined.

Study-wide points: The donors' CMV status was not determined, possibly confounding changes in expanded clonotypes. Strong correlation was found linking TCR beta diversity to naive T cell percentage. The recorded TCR beta diversity per million T cells decreased in a roughly linear manner with age. Fewer expanded clones and more diversity marked long-lived versus aged donors.

The V segment lost 5 bases and the J segment 14 bases; nucleotides outside the gene matches: 9. Germline V CDR1 and CDR2: SGHAT, FQNNGV. This CDR3 has 14 amino acids. This TCR came from a woman aged 40 to 50 in good health. Sequencing input: blood. V gene TRBV11-2 combines with J gene TRBJ2-3; 14 nucleotides line up with TRBD2. The CDR3 sequence: CASSLRTSGGKSYF. The CDR3 DNA reads TGTGCCAGCAGCCTCCGGACTAGCGGGGGGAAATCGTATTTT.